Below, 28 T cell receptor beta chains from the same sample are listed, as sequenced in a study of cytomegalovirus exposure and HLA in healthy donors. Use of 60 Vbeta and 13 Jbeta primers characterized the PCR. The protocol was immunoSEQ multiplex PCR, while the TCRdb copy is restricted to in-frame clones and leaves out a portion. The table has some 42,000 clones, roughly half seen once. Sequenced sample: PBMCs. The source of these receptors is a human donor in good health.

The chain is built from TRBV14 and TRBJ2-1, with D possibly TRBD2 on 6 matching bases. This CDR3 comprises 16 residues. The V and J ends lost 4 bases and 4 bases respectively, with 17 bases between them. Germline V gives CDR1 SGHDN, CDR2 FVKESK. The CDR3 DNA is TGTGCCAGCAGCCTCCCCGGGGGAGCGGAATACAATGAGCAGTTCTTC. Residues: CASSLPGGAEYNEQFF.

With respect to this clone: Additional DNA sequences in this sample encode the identical CDR3. V usage is TRBV21-1 and J usage is TRBJ2-3; TRBD1 is taken as the D call from the table, unchecked against the DNA. TRBV21-1 is a recognized pseudogene. CDR3 length: 14 residues. CDR3 bases: TGTGCCAGCAGCCCCCACAGGAGCACGGATACGCAGTATTTT. It specifies CASSPHRSTDTQYF.

This clone is medium-sized within its sample. V is TRBV7-7 and J is TRBJ2-1; 8 bases line up with TRBD1. CDR3 size: 15 residues. J lost 1 base, V lost 4 bases, and 3 bases had no gene match. Germline CDR1 is SSHAT and CDR2 is FNYEAQ (reference sequence). The CDR3 region is CASSSGQGSYNEQFF. The CDR3 bases are TGTGCCAGCAGCTCAGGACAGGGTTCCTACAATGAGCAGTTCTTC. Drawing the rest from reference TRBV7-7 and TRBJ2-1, the complete variable domain is GAGVSQSPRYKVTKRGQDVTLRCDPISSHATLYWYQQALGQGPEFLTYFNYEAQPDKSGLPSDRFSAERPEGSISTLTIQRTEQRDSAMYRCASSSGQGSYNEQFFGPGTRLTVL.

The rearrangement uses TRBV28 and TRBJ2-7, with 8 bases fitting TRBD2. The germline CDR1 and CDR2 sequences are MDHEN and SYDVKM. The V and J ends lost 8 bases and 3 bases, in that order; junction bases with no gene match: 12. The length of the CDR3 is 15 residues. In nucleotides, the CDR3 is TGTGCCAGCCGGTCCGCGGGGAGCGGGGGCTACGAGCAGTACTTC. It specifies CASRSAGSGGYEQYF.

The V and J genes are TRBV7-9 and TRBJ2-1; maybe TRBD1 (6 bases). The CDR3 covers 17 residues. The germline V and J ends were trimmed by 5 bases and 4 bases, with 21 bases remaining between them. The germline V gene encodes CDR1 SEHNR and CDR2 FQNEAQ (reference sequence). The CDR3 protein is CASSHPFGTQGYNEQFF. In nucleotides, the CDR3 is TGTGCCAGCAGCCACCCCTTCGGGACACAGGGATACAATGAGCAGTTCTTC.

This chain joins TRBV7-2 and TRBJ1-2; D gene unclear. The V and J ends lost 1 base and 8 bases respectively, with 17 bases between them. Germline CDR1 SGHTA, CDR2 FQGNSA. This CDR3 region has 15 residues. The CDR3 loop is CASSLGALGAEGYTF. CDR3 nucleotide sequence: TGTGCCAGCAGCTTAGGGGCCCTGGGAGCGGAAGGCTACACCTTC.

V is TRBV10-3 and J is TRBJ1-4, with D uncertain. CDR1 and CDR2 from the germline V gene are ENHRY and SYGVKD. The CDR3 totals 15 residues. V was shortened by 6 bases and J by 1 base, with 12 bases between the two germline ends. CDR3 bases: TGTGCCATCAGCGCAGTACAGCAAACTAATGAAAAACTGTTTTTT. It translates to CAISAVQQTNEKLFF.

The genes are TRBV7-2 and TRBJ2-7, with TRBD2 identical over 9 bases. This CDR3 has 15 amino acids. V dropped 5 bases and J dropped 3; count of bases not matched to a gene: 8. Germline V gives CDR1 SGHTA, CDR2 FQGNSA. CDR3 nucleotides: TGTGCCAGCAGCCAAAGAAGCGGGAGGTACTACGAGCAGTACTTC. Amino acid sequence: CASSQRSGRYYEQYF.

This rearrangement joins TRBV15 to TRBJ2-1, with 7 bases that match TRBD1. With V trimmed by 1 base and J by 2 bases, 5 bases remained unmatched. The CDR3 spans 16 residues. Germline CDR1 and CDR2: LNHNV and YYDKDF (reference sequence). The CDR3 sequence: CATSRGTGPAYNEQFF. For the CDR3, the DNA is TGTGCCACCAGCAGAGGGACAGGTCCAGCCTACAATGAGCAGTTCTTC.

The chain couples TRBV7-3 to TRBJ1-6, with D maybe TRBD1 (6 bases). This CDR3 is built from 13 residues. The germline V gene encodes CDR1 SGHTA and CDR2 FQGTGA. Trimming stripped 6 bases from V and 8 bases from J, with 11 bases between. CDR3 sequence reads: CASSTGLDSPLHF. The CDR3 DNA reads TGTGCCAGCAGTACAGGGTTGGATTCACCCCTCCACTTT.

This clone was observed a few times. The chain combines TRBV7-9 with TRBJ2-5; perhaps TRBD1 as D (5 bases). The CDR3 is 14 amino acids. CDR1 SEHNR and CDR2 FQNEAQ come from the germline V gene (reference sequence). Trimming shortened V by 6 bases and J by 7 bases, and 18 bases separated the two germline ends. CDR3 in amino acids: CASSSGARLMTQYF. The CDR3 DNA sequence: TGTGCCAGCAGTTCTGGGGCCCGGCTCATGACCCAGTACTTC.

This clone occurred a few times. The chain carries TRBV7-2 and TRBJ2-5, with TRBD2 identical over 7 bases. CDR3 length: 15 amino acids. J gave up 1 base and V 1 base, and 3 bases lay outside the gene matches. CDR1 and CDR2 (germline): SGHTA, FQGNSA. This chain's CDR3 is CASSLGSGAQETQYF. The DNA of the CDR3 is TGTGCCAGCAGCTTAGGGAGCGGGGCCCAAGAGACCCAGTACTTC.

The chain carries TRBV14 and TRBJ1-5; 7 nucleotides agree with TRBD1. J was trimmed by 9 bases and V by 7 bases; bases with no gene match: 9. This CDR3 spans 13 amino acids. Germline lookup yields CDR1 SGHDN and CDR2 FVKESK. The CDR3: CASTETGLGPQHF. CDR3 coding DNA: TGTGCCAGCACCGAGACAGGGCTCGGGCCCCAGCATTTT.

This clone was seen more than once but under ten times. The chain is built from TRBV5-6 and TRBJ1-1; D is possibly TRBD1 (5 bases). Trimming cost V 3 bases and J 1 base, with 10 bases left between them. This CDR3 region has 14 residues. Germline assignment: CDR1 SGHDT and CDR2 YYEEEE. The CDR3 DNA sequence: TGTGCCAGCAGCTGGGGGGTTCCGAACACTGAAGCTTTCTTT. This sequence encodes CASSWGVPNTEAFF. The full variable domain, in which reference TRBV5-6 and TRBJ1-1 provide the parts outside the CDR3, is DAGVTQSPTHLIKTRGQQVTLRCSPKSGHDTVSWYQQALGQGPQFIFQYYEEEERQRGNFPDRFSGHQFPNYSSELNVNALLLGDSALYLCASSWGVPNTEAFFGQGTRLTVV.

This clone was picked up a small number of times. This chain links TRBV9 with TRBJ1-2, with D perhaps TRBD1 (6 bases). Germline CDR1 is SGDLS and CDR2 is YYNGEE. The V gene lost 4 bases and the J gene lost 2 bases, with 9 bases spanning the gap. CDR3 size: 13 residues. CDR3 residues: CASSTDRNYGYTF. The CDR3 DNA follows: TGTGCCAGCAGCACAGACAGGAACTATGGCTACACCTTC.

The V call is TRBV30, the J call TRBJ1-2, with D unclear. Germline V lookup: CDR1 GTSNPN, CDR2 SVGIG (reference sequence). The CDR3 is 12 residues long. Trimming stripped 0 bases from V and 8 bases from J, with 10 bases between. The CDR3 region has the DNA TGTGCCTGGAGTGTGGTTAATGGCGGCTACACCTTC. Its translation is CAWSVVNGGYTF.

This rearrangement joins TRBV11-1 to TRBJ2-1; D is undetermined. Germline CDR1 and CDR2: SGHAT and FQDESV (reference sequence). V dropped 5 bases and J dropped 2 bases, with 16 bases sitting between them. There are 16 residues in the CDR3. CDR3 coding DNA: TGTGCCAGCAGCCCCCTGGCCGATCCCGCCTACAATGAGCAGTTCTTC. Residues: CASSPLADPAYNEQFF.

This chain connects TRBV27 to TRBJ2-5, with TRBD2 matching over 7 bases. The CDR3 covers 16 residues. CDR1 and CDR2 from the germline V gene are MNHEY and SMNVEV (reference sequence). V lost 5 bases to trimming and J lost 6 bases; unmatched junction nucleotides: 15. This chain's CDR3 is CASSLLTGGILQTQYF. In DNA form, the CDR3 reads TGTGCCAGCAGTCTCCTCACCGGGGGGATCCTTCAGACCCAGTACTTC.

This clone was seen a handful of times. V gene TRBV2 combines with J gene TRBJ1-1; TRBD1 matches 11 bases. CDR1 is SNHLY, CDR2 FYNNEI, per germline. Trimming at V came to 4 bases and at J to 8 bases, leaving 3 bases not matched to a gene. The CDR3 has 13 residues. The CDR3 DNA reads TGTGCCAGCAGTGGGGACAGGGGGACCGAAGCTTTCTTT. The encoded protein is CASSGDRGTEAFF.

This clone appeared a few times. V usage is TRBV18 and J usage is TRBJ2-7, with D possibly TRBD1 on 6 matching bases. This CDR3 contains 14 residues. Germline V gene sequence: CDR1 KGHSH, CDR2 LQKENI. V was cut by 2 bases and J by 3 bases, with 11 bases left in between. CDR3 sequence reads: CASSPSDSYYEQYF. CDR3 in DNA: TGTGCCAGCTCACCATCGGACAGCTACTACGAGCAGTACTTC.

This clone was seen a handful of times. CDR3 in DNA: TGTGCCAGCAGCAACGAACAGGTGATATATAATTCACCCCTCCACTTT. Amino acids: CASSNEQVIYNSPLHF. The genes are TRBV2 and TRBJ1-6; possibly TRBD1 for D (5 bases). V lost 6 bases, J lost 4 bases, and 16 bases lay in between. This CDR3 is built from 16 residues. Germline V CDR1 and CDR2: SNHLY, FYNNEI.

The chain is built from TRBV9 and TRBJ2-3, with 8 positions matching TRBD1. With V trimmed by 4 bases and J by 0 bases, 4 bases remained unmatched. Per germline, CDR1 SGDLS and CDR2 YYNGEE. There are 15 residues in the CDR3. In DNA form, the CDR3 reads TGTGCCAGCAGCCTCCAGGGGGCTAGCACAGATACGCAGTATTTT. Translation gives CASSLQGASTDTQYF.

The rearrangement links TRBV30 to TRBJ2-7; 7 nucleotides agree with TRBD1. With V trimmed by 6 bases and J by 2 bases, 7 bases remained unmatched. The CDR3 totals 13 residues. Germline lookup yields CDR1 GTSNPN and CDR2 SVGIG (reference sequence). The DNA for the CDR3 is TGTGCCTGCACTAAGCAGGGGGCCTACGAGCAGTACTTC. Amino acid sequence: CACTKQGAYEQYF. The full variable domain, in which reference TRBV30 and TRBJ2-7 provide the parts outside the CDR3, is SQTIHQWPATLVQPVGSPLSLECTVEGTSNPNLYWYRQAAGRGLQLLFYSVGIGQISSEVPQNLSASRPQDRQFILSSKKLLLSDSGFYLCACTKQGAYEQYFGPGTRLTVT.

J is TRBJ2-3 and V is TRBV19; D is unclear. CDR1 and CDR2 (germline): LNHDA, SQIVND (reference sequence). The length of the CDR3 is 16 residues. The V and J ends lost 3 bases and 3 bases respectively, with 16 bases between them. CDR3 in DNA: TGTGCCAGTAGTATCGGCAGCCCGCTAGTGACAGATACGCAGTATTTT. The encoded protein is CASSIGSPLVTDTQYF.

This clone has only a few counts. J is TRBJ1-5 and V is TRBV6-1, with 8 bases fitting TRBD1. V lost 3 bases to trimming and J lost 13 bases; unmatched junction nucleotides: 5. The CDR3 sequence is 12 residues long. Germline V gives CDR1 MNHNS, CDR2 SASEGT. As DNA, the CDR3 is TGTGCCAGCAGTGAGAGGACAGGGTCTCAGCATTTT. Its translation: CASSERTGSQHF.

This sequence joins TRBV7-2 and TRBJ1-2; the D gene is possibly TRBD1 (6 bases). Germline V gives CDR1 SGHTA, CDR2 FQGNSA. This CDR3 has 14 amino acids. V was shortened by 4 bases and J by 2 bases, with 11 bases between the two germline ends. The CDR3 sequence: CASSSSQGNYGYTF. The DNA for the CDR3 is TGTGCCAGCAGCTCCAGTCAGGGGAACTATGGCTACACCTTC.

The rearrangement links TRBV28 to TRBJ2-5; D is ambiguous. Germline lookup yields CDR1 MDHEN and CDR2 SYDVKM. Trimming stripped 3 bases from V and 1 base from J, with 9 bases between. This CDR3 has 14 residues. The CDR3 loop is CASSLLAAQETQYF. The DNA for the CDR3 is TGTGCCAGCAGTTTGTTAGCAGCCCAAGAGACCCAGTACTTC.

This clone was counted only a few times. The genes are TRBV7-2 and TRBJ2-7; 11 nucleotides agree with TRBD2. CDR1 is SGHTA, CDR2 FQGNSA, per germline. J was trimmed by 2 bases and V by 1 base; bases with no gene match: 10. This CDR3 is built from 18 residues. The DNA of the CDR3 is TGTGCCAGCAGCTTAGTTCCGGGACTAGCGGTCTTACCCTACGAGCAGTACTTC. Protein product: CASSLVPGLAVLPYEQYF.